This T cell receptor (beta chain) was sequenced in a study of immune cell composition in non-small cell lung cancer. Study-wide points: Lung adenocarcinomas had lower top 10 clone scores and clonality than squamous tumours.

Per the germline V gene, CDR1 is PRHDT and CDR2 is FYEKMQ (reference sequence). The CDR3 sequence is 12 residues long. The V segment lost 5 bases and the J segment 11 bases; nucleotides outside the gene matches: 7. Details on this clone: No antigen is known for it.

The assay was immunoSEQ multiplex PCR, and TCRdb's table has in-frame clones only and misses some. The sample lists under 2,000 clones, about 83% seen once, with about a tenth in the top ten. The data also belong to a second study, concerning CD4 T cells in lung cancer. As that study records: Neoantigen-specific CD4+ T-cell clones and TCRs were isolated from blood. Before giving blood, patients had received treatments including platinum chemotherapy, some also nivolumab or pembrolizumab. In vitro naive T-cell priming might explain some blood-derived responses.

Sequences were obtained from lung tumor tissue. This chain connects TRBV13 to TRBJ2-3; the match to TRBD2 covers 7 bases. The TCR sequence derives from a human donor with non-small cell lung cancer. The CDR3 DNA follows: TGTGCCAGCAGCACCCAGCGGGGTATGCAGTATTTT. Translation: CASSTQRGMQYF.